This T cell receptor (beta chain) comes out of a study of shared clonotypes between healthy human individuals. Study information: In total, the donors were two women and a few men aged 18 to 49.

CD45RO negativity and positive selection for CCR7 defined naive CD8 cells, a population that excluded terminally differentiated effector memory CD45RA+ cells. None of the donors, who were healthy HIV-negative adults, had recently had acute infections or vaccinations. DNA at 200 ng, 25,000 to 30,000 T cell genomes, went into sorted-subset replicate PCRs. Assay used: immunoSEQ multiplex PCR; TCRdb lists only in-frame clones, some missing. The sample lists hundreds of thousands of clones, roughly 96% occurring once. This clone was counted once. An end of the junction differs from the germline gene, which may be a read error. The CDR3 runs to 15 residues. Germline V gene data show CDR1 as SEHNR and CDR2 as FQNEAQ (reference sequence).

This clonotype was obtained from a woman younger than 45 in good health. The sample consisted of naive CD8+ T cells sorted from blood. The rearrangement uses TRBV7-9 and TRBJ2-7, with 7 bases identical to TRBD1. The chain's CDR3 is CASSHGTVSSYEQYF. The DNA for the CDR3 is TGCGCCAGCAGCCACGGGACAGTGAGCTCCTACGAGCAGTACTTC.